This TCR beta chain derives from a study of blood T cell repertoires in COVID-19. Study-level background: Donors in the United States, Italy and Spain gave samples during acute or convalescent COVID-19. Sample material is recorded as cDNA or gDNA derived from T cells, B-cell-depleted T cells, or PBMCs.

Per the original methods: Reference gene primer amplification yielded estimated nucleated cell counts. Sequencing was performed with immunoSEQ multiplex PCR; in TCRdb, only in-frame clones are kept and a portion is missing. Clonal size and the V and J genes are those of that table, whereas D and trimming came from the DNA. The repertoire holds around 140,000 clones, with over 75% as singletons. The V and J ends lost 6 bases and 12 bases, in that order; junction bases with no gene match: 14. CDR1 and CDR2 (germline): SGHNT, YYREEE (reference sequence). CDR3 length equals 14 residues. This rearrangement joins TRBV5-4 to TRBJ2-1, with 8 bases lining up with TRBD2. The clonotype originates from a man aged 60 to 75 with active or convalescent COVID-19. Sequenced input: peripheral blood. DNA of the CDR3: TGTGCCAGCACGGCGGGAGCGGGAGTGCGTAGGCAGTTCTTC. Encoded protein: CASTAGAGVRRQFF.